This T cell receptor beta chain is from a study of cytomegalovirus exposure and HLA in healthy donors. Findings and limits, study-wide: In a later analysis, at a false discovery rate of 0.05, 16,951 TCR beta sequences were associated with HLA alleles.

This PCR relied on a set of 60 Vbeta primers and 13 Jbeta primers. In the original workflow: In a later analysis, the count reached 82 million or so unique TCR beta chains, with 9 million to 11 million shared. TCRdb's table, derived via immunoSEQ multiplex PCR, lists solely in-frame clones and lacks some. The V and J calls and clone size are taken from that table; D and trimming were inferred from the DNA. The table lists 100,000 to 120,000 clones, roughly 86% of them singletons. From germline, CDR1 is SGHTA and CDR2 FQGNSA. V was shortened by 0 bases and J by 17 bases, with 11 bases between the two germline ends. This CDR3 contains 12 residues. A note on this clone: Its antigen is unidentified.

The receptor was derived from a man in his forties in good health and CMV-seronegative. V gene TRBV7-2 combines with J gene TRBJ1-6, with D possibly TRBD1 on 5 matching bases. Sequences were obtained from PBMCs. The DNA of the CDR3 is TGTGCCAGCAGCTTAGCGGAGGGGATATTCCACTTT. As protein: CASSLAEGIFHF.